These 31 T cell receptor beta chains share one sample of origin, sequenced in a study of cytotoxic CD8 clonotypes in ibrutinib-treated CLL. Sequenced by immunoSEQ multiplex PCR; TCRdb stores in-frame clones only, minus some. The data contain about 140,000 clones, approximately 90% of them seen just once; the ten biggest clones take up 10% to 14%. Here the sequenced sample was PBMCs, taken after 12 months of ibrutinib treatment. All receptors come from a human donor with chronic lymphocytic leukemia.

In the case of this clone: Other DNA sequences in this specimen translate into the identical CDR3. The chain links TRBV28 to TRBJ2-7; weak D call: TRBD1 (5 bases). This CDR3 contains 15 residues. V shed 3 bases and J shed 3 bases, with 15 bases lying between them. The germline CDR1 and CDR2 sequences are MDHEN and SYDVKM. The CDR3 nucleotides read TGTGCCAGCAGTTTTTCTTCAGGGTCGAGCTACGAGCAGTACTTC. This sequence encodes CASSFSSGSSYEQYF.

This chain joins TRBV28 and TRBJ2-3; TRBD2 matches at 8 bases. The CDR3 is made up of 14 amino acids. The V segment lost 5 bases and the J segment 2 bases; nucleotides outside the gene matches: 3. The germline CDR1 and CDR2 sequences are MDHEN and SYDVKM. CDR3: CASSLTSDTDTQYF. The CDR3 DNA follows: TGTGCCAGCAGTCTGACTAGCGACACAGATACGCAGTATTTT.

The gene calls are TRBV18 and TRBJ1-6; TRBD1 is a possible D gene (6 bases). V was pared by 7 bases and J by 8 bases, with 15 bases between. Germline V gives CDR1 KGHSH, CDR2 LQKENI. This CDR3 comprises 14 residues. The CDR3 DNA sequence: TGTGCCAGCTGTCCCACAGGGAGGGATTCACCCCTCCACTTT. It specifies CASCPTGRDSPLHF.

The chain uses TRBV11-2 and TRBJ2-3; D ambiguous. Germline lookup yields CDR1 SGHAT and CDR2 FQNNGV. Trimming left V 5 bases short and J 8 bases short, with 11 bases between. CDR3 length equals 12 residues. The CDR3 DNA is TGTGCCAGCAGCGAAAAGACTGTTACGCAGTATTTT. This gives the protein CASSEKTVTQYF.

In DNA, the CDR3 is TGTGCCAGCTCACCTACAGGGGGCACCTCACCTAACACTGAAGCTTTCTTT. Residues: CASSPTGGTSPNTEAFF. V gene TRBV18 combines with J gene TRBJ1-1; 9 positions match TRBD1. Germline values: CDR1 KGHSH, CDR2 LQKENI. The V gene end was trimmed by 3 bases and the J gene end by 2 bases; junction bases not matched to a gene: 10. The CDR3 sequence is 17 residues long.

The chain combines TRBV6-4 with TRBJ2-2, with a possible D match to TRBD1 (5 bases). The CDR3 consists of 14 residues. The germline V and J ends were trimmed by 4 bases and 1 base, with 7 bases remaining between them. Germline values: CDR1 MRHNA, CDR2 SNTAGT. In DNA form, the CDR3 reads TGTGCCAGCAGTGGGACACTGAACACCGGGGAGCTGTTTTTT. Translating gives CASSGTLNTGELFF.

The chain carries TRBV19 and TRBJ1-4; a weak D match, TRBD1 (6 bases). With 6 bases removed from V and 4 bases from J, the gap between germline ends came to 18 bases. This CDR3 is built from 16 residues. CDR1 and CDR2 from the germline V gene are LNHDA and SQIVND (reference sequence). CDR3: CASSQSITGHNEKLFF. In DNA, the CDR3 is TGTGCCAGTAGCCAATCTATTACAGGGCATAATGAAAAACTGTTTTTT. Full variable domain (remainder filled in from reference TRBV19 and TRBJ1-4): DGGITQSPKYLFRKEGQNVTLSCEQNLNHDAMYWYRQDPGQGLRLIYYSQIVNDFQKGDIAEGYSVSREKKESFPLTVTSAQKNPTAFYLCASSQSITGHNEKLFFGSGTQLSVL.

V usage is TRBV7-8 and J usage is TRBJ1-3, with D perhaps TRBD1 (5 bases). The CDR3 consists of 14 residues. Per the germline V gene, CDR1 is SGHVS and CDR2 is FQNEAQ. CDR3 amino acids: CASKWDYSGNTIYF. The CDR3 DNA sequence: TGTGCTTCGAAGTGGGACTACTCTGGAAACACCATATATTTT.

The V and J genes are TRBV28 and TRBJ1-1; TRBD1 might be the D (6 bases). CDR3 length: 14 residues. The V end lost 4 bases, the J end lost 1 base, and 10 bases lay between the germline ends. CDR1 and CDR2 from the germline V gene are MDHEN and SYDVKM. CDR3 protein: CASSSGTSNTEAFF. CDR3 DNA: TGTGCCAGCAGTTCCGGGACATCGAACACTGAAGCTTTCTTT.

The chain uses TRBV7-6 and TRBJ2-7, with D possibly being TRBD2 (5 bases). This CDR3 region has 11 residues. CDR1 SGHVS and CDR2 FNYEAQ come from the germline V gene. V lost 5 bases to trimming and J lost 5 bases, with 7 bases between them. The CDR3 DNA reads TGTGCCAGCAGCCCCGGGGACGAGCAGTACTTC. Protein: CASSPGDEQYF.

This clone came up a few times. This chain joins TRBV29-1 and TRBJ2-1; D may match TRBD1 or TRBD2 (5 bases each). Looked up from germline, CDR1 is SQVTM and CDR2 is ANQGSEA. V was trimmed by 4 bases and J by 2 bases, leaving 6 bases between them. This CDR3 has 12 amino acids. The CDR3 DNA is TGCAGCGTTGGGGACCCCTACAATGAGCAGTTCTTC. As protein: CSVGDPYNEQFF.

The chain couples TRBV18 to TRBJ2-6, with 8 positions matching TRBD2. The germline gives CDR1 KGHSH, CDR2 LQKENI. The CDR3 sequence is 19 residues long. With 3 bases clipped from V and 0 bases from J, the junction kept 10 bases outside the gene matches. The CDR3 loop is CASSPVQSGGSSGANVLTF. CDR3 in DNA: TGTGCCAGCTCACCGGTCCAAAGCGGGGGTAGCTCTGGGGCCAACGTCCTGACTTTC. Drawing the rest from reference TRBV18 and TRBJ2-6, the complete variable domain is NAGVMQNPRHLVRRRGQEARLRCSPMKGHSHVYWYRQLPEEGLKFMVYLQKENIIDESGMPKERFSAEFPKEGPSILRIQQVVRGDSAAYFCASSPVQSGGSSGANVLTFGAGSRLTVL.

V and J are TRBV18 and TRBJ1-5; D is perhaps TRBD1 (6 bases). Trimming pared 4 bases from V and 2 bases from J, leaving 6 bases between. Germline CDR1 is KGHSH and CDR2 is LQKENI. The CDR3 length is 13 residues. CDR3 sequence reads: CASSQGGNQPQHF. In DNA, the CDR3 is TGTGCCAGCTCACAGGGGGGCAATCAGCCCCAGCATTTT.

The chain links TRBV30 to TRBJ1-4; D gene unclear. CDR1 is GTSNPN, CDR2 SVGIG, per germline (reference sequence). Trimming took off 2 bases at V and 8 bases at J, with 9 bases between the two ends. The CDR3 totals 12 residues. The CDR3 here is CAWSFRLEKLFF. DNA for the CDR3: TGTGCCTGGAGTTTCAGGCTGGAAAAACTGTTTTTT. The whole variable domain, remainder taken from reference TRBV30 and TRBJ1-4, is SQTIHQWPATLVQPVGSPLSLECTVEGTSNPNLYWYRQAAGRGLQLLFYSVGIGQISSEVPQNLSASRPQDRQFILSSKKLLLSDSGFYLCAWSFRLEKLFFGSGTQLSVL.

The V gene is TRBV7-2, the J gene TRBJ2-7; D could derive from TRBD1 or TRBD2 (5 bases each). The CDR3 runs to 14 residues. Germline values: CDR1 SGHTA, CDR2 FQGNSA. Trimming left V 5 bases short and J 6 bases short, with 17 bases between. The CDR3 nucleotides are TGTGCCAGCAGCGTCTTTCAGGGACGCGGCGAGCAGTACTTC. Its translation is CASSVFQGRGEQYF.

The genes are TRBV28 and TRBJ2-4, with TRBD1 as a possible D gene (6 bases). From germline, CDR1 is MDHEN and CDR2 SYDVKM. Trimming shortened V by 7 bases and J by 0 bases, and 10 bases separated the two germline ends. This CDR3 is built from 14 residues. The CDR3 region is CASIPRGAKNIQYF. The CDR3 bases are TGTGCCAGCATCCCCAGGGGAGCCAAAAACATTCAGTACTTC.

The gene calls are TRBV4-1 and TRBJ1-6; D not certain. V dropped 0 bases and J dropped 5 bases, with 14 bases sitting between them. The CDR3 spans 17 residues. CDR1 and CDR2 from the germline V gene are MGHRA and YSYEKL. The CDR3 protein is CASSQDRRRVDNSPLHF. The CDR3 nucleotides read TGCGCCAGCAGCCAAGACAGGCGTAGAGTAGATAATTCACCCCTCCACTTT.

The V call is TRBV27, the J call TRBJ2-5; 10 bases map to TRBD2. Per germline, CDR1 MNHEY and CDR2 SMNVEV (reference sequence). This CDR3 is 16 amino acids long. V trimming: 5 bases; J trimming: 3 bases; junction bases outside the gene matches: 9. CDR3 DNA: TGTGCCAGCAGTCCTCAGCGGGAGGGAGTGAAAGAGACCCAGTACTTC. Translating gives CASSPQREGVKETQYF.

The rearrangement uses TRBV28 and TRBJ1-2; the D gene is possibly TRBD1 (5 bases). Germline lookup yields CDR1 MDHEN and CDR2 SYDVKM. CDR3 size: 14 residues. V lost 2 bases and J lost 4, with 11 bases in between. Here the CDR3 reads CASSLQGRGYGYTF. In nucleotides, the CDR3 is TGTGCCAGCAGTTTACAGGGTCGAGGCTATGGCTACACCTTC.

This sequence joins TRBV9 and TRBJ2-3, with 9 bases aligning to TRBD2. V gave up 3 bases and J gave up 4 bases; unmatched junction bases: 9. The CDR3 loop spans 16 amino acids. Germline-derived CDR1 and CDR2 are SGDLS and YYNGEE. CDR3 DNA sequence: TGTGCCAGCAGCGAAGGGGTAGCGGGAGAGGCAGATACGCAGTATTTT. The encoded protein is CASSEGVAGEADTQYF. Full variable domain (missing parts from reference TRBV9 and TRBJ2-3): DSGVTQTPKHLITATGQRVTLRCSPRSGDLSVYWYQQSLDQGLQFLIQYYNGEERAKGNILERFSAQQFPDLHSELNLSSLELGDSALYFCASSEGVAGEADTQYFGPGTRLTVL.

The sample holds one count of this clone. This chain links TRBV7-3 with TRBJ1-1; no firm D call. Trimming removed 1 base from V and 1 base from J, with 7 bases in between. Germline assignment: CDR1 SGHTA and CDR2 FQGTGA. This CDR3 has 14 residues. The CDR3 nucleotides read TGTGCCAGCAGCTTAAAGGGTCAGAACACTGAAGCTTTCTTT. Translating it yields CASSLKGQNTEAFF.

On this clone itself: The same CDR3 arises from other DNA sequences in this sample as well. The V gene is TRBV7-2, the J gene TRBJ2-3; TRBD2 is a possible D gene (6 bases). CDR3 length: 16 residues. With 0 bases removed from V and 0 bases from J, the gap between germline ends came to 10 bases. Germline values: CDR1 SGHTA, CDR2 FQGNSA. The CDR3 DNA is TGTGCCAGCAGCTTAGCGTCAGGAGGGAGCACAGATACGCAGTATTTT. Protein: CASSLASGGSTDTQYF.

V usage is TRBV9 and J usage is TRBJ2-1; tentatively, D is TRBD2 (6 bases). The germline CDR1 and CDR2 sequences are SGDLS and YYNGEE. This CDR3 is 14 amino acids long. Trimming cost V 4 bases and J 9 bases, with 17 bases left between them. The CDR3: CASSPTGTEGEQFF. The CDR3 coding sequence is TGTGCCAGCAGCCCAACCGGGACTGAGGGTGAGCAGTTCTTC.

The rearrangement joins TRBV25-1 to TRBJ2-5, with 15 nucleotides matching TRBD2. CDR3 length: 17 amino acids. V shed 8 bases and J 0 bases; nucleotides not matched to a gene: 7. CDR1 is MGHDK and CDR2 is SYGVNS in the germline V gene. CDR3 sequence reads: CASGRTSGRGYQETQYF. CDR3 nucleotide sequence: TGTGCCAGCGGAAGGACTAGCGGGAGGGGGTACCAAGAGACCCAGTACTTC.

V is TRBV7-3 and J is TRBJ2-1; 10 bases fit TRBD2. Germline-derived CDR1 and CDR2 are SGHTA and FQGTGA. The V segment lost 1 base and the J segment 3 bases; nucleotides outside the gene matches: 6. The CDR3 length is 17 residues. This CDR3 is CASSLSLAGGLYNEQFF. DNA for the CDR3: TGTGCCAGCAGCTTAAGTTTAGCGGGAGGACTCTACAATGAGCAGTTCTTC.

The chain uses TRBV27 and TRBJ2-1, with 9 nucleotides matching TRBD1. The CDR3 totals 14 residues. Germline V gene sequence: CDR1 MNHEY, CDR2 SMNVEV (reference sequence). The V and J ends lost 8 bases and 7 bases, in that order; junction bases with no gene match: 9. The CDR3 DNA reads TGTGCCAGCCGTAGGGGGACAGGGAGAAATGAGCAGTTCTTC. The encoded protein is CASRRGTGRNEQFF.

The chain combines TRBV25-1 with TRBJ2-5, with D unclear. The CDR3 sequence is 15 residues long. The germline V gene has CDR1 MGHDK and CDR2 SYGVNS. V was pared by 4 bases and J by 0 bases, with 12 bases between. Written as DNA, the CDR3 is TGTGCCAGCAGTGGAGGTTCATGGTACCAAGAGACCCAGTACTTC. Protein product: CASSGGSWYQETQYF. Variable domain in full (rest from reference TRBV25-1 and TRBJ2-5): EADIYQTPRYLVIGTGKKITLECSQTMGHDKMYWYQQDPGMELHLIHYSYGVNSTEKGDLSSESTVSRIRTEHFPLTLESARPSHTSQYLCASSGGSWYQETQYFGPGTRLLVL.

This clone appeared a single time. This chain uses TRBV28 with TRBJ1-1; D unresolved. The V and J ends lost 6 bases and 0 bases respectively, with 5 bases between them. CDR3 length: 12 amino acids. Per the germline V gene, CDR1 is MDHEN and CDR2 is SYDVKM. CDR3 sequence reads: CASSRLNTEAFF. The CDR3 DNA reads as TGTGCCAGCAGCCGGTTGAACACTGAAGCTTTCTTT.

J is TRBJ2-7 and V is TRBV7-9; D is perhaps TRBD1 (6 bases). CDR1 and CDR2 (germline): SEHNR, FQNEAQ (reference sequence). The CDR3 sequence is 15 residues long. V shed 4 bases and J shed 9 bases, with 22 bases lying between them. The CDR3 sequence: CASSYAGTNTPGQYF. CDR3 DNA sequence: TGTGCCAGCAGCTACGCCGGGACAAATACGCCGGGGCAGTACTTC.

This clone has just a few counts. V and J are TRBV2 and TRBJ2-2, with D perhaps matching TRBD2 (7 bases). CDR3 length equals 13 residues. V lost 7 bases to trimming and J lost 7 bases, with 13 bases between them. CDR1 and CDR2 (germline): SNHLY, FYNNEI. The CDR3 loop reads CASTQGRDGELFF. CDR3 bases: TGTGCCAGCACCCAGGGGAGGGACGGGGAGCTGTTTTTT.

CDR3 protein: CASSPPVGEQFF. CDR3 in DNA: TGTGCCAGCAGTCCCCCTGTGGGTGAGCAGTTCTTC. The chain combines TRBV27 with TRBJ2-1; D is ambiguous. CDR1 and CDR2 from the germline V gene are MNHEY and SMNVEV (reference sequence). This CDR3 has 12 amino acids. The V gene lost 5 bases and the J gene lost 9 bases, with 11 bases spanning the gap.